A selection of T cell receptor beta chains follows, all from one sample in a study of cytomegalovirus exposure and HLA in healthy donors. Produced via immunoSEQ multiplex PCR; TCRdb's table is partial and in-frame only. The table shows approximately 140,000 clones, with about four fifths occurring only once. Input material: PBMCs. The receptors stem from a man between 50 and 59 years old in good health and CMV-seropositive. The CDR3 runs from the conserved cysteine through the conserved F or W. D genes are given only for firm matches. Size tells how often a clone was seen (once, few, many) or the class of an expanded clone, and some rows leave it out.

length,size,J,D,V,DNA,CDR3
15,-,TRBJ2-7,TRBD2,TRBV10-2,TGCGCCAGCAGTGAGACTAGCGGGAGAAGTTACGAGCAGTACTTC,CASSETSGRSYEQYF
15,few,TRBJ2-3,TRBD2,TRBV28,TGTGCCAGCGGGGCGGGAGGTTGGTATGCAGATACGCAGTATTTT,CASGAGGWYADTQYF
14,few,TRBJ2-3,-,TRBV4-1,TGCGCCAGCAGCCAAGTAGAGTTCACAGATACGCAGTATTTT,CASSQVEFTDTQYF
15,-,TRBJ2-5,-,TRBV4-2,TGTGCCAGCAGCCAAGATCCTCTAGCTGAAGAGACCCAGTACTTC,CASSQDPLAEETQYF
16,once,TRBJ2-3,-,TRBV18,TGTGCCAGCTCACCTAACTCGGGTAGGAGCACAGATACGCAGTATTTT,CASSPNSGRSTDTQYF
13,-,TRBJ2-5,TRBD2,TRBV2,TGTGCCAGCCACGGACTAGCGGGGGAGACCCAGTACTTC,CASHGLAGETQYF
16,-,TRBJ1-5,-,TRBV18,TGTGCCAGCTCCCCCGACCCTGACAAGGCAGATCAGCCCCAGCATTTT,CASSPDPDKADQPQHF
15,-,TRBJ2-4,-,TRBV28,TGTGCCAGCAGTGGTATTCGGGAACCCAAAAACATTCAGTACTTC,CASSGIREPKNIQYF
15,few,TRBJ1-4,-,TRBV6-5,TGTGCCAGCAGTTACCAGAAAAAAACTAATGAAAAACTGTTTTTT,CASSYQKKTNEKLFF
16,once,TRBJ2-7,TRBD2,TRBV29-1,TGCAGCGTTTCCCACCCTCAAAGCGGGAGCTCCTACGAGCAGTACTTC,CSVSHPQSGSSYEQYF
16,-,TRBJ2-7,-,TRBV6-1,TGTGCCATCAGTGAGCTCCCGACAGGCCTGAACTACGAGCAGTACTTC,CAISELPTGLNYEQYF
14,few,TRBJ1-6,TRBD1,TRBV28,TGTGCCACAGAACAGGGGATCTATAATTCACCCCTCCACTTT,CATEQGIYNSPLHF
16,-,TRBJ1-4,TRBD1,TRBV25-1,TGTGCCAGCAGTGTTTCCCCCGGGACAGGGAAGGAAAAACTGTTTTTT,CASSVSPGTGKEKLFF
17,-,TRBJ2-7,TRBD2,TRBV7-8,TGTGCCAGCAGCTTAGCTTGGCCTGGGACTAGGAACTACGAGCAGTACTTC,CASSLAWPGTRNYEQYF
18,-,TRBJ2-3,-,TRBV5-4,TGTGCCAGCAGCTTAGTCCCGGGAGTGGGAGGACACACAGATACGCAGTATTTT,CASSLVPGVGGHTDTQYF
13,-,TRBJ2-1,TRBD2,TRBV19,TGTGCCGGGGCAGTAGCGGGAGGGGATGAGCAGTTCTTC,CAGAVAGGDEQFF